This T cell receptor beta chain came from a study of blood T cells in healthy people across ages. Only a few counts were recorded for this clonotype. Its antigen is not known. A second PCR, run for roughly 7 to 12 cycles, used a sample-barcoded 5' primer plus a J-beta primer mix. TCRdb re-derived calls from the 5' RACE reads in MiXCR, one entry per CDR3 protein. This repertoire shows approximately 1.5 million distinct CDR3 sequences, almost 35% found once; its top ten account for about 11%. V lost 7 bases and J lost 7, with 14 bases in between. The CDR3 extends over 12 amino acids. The V gene's germline CDR1 is SGHVS and CDR2 FQNEAQ. Staff drew roughly 10 milliliters of peripheral blood from each donor. The study's findings and limits: Older age went with lower TCR beta diversity per million T cells, in a roughly linear way.

The origin of this receptor is a woman in her 30s in good health. This chain joins TRBV7-8 and TRBJ2-7; a weak D match, TRBD2 (5 bases). Material: blood. The CDR3 DNA reads TGTGCCAGCACCCTCGTGGGCGGGGAGCAGTACTTC. Translation gives CASTLVGGEQYF.